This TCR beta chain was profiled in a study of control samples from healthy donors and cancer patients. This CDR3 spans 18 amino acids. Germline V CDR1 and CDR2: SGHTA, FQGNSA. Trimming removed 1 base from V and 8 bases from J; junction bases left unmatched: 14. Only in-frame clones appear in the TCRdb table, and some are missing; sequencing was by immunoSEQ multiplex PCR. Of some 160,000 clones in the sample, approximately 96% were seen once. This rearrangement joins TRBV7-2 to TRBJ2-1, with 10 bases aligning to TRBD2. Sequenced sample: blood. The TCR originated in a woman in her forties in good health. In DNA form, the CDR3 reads TGTGCCAGCAGCTTAGATGTGCTAGCGGGAGAATGGAGCGATGAGCAGTTCTTC. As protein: CASSLDVLAGEWSDEQFF.